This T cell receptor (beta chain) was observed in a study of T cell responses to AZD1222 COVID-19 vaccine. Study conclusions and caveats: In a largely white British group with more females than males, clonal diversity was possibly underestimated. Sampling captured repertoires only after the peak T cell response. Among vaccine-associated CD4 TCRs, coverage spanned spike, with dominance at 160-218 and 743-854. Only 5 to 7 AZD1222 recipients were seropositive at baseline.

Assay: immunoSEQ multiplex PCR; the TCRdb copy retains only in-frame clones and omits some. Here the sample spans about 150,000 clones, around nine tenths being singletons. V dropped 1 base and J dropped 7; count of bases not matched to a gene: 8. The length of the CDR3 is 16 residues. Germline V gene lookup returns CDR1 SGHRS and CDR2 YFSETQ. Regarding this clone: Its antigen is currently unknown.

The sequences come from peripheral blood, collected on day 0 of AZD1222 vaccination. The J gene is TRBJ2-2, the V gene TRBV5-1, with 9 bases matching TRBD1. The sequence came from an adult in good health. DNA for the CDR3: TGCGCCAGCAGCTTGAGGACAGGGGAGAATGGCGGGGAGCTGTTTTTT. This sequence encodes CASSLRTGENGGELFF.